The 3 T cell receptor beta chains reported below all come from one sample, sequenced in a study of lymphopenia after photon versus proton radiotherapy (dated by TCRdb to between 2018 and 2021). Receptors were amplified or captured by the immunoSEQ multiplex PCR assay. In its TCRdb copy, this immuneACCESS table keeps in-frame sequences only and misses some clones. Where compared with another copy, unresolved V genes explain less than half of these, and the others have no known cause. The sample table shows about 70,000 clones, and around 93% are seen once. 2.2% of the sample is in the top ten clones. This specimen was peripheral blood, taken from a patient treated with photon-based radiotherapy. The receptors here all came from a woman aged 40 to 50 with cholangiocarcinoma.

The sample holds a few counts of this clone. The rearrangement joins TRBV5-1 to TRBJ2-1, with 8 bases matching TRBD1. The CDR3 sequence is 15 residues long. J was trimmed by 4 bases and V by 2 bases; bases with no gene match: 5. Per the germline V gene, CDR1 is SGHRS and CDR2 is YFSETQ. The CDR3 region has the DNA TGCGCCAGCAGCTTCTTACAGGGGGGATACAATGAGCAGTTCTTC. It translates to CASSFLQGGYNEQFF.

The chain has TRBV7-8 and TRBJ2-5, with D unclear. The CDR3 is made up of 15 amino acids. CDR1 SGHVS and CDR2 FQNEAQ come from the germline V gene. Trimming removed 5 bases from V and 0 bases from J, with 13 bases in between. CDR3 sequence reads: CASSPPAANQETQYF. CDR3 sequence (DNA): TGTGCCAGCAGCCCTCCGGCAGCGAACCAAGAGACCCAGTACTTC.

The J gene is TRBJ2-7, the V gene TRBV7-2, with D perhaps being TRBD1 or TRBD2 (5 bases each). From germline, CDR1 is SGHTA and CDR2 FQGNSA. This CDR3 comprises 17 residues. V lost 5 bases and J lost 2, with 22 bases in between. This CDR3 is CASSPEVAPGPPYEQYF. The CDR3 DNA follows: TGTGCCAGCAGCCCAGAGGTGGCACCGGGACCCCCCTACGAGCAGTACTTC.